The rows below give T cell receptor beta chains drawn from one sample of a study of blood T cell repertoires in COVID-19. This table comes from immunoSEQ multiplex PCR, and its TCRdb copy is limited to in-frame clones, with some not included. Of around 260,000 clones in the sample, 70% to 90% were seen once. The sequenced sample consisted of peripheral blood. The receptors stem from a man aged 25 to 40 with active or convalescent COVID-19. Both conserved end residues are part of each CDR3. Size tells how often a clone was seen (once, few, many) or the class of an expanded clone, and some rows leave it out.

V gene	J gene	clone size	CDR3 protein
TRBV29-1	TRBJ2-1	.	CSVAPRDNEQFF
TRBV19	TRBJ1-1	.	CASSRDRNTEAFF
TRBV14	TRBJ1-6	.	CASRMGANNSPLHF
TRBV6-1	TRBJ1-6	.	CASSETWDSYNSPLHF
TRBV5-1	TRBJ2-7	once	CASSLEGRDEQYF
TRBV2	TRBJ2-1	.	CASSETAHTRGDWDEQFF
TRBV7-9	TRBJ1-1	.	CASSLALGRSDEAFF
TRBV13	TRBJ2-1	.	CASSPPAGGYNEQFF
TRBV4-1	TRBJ2-3	.	CASTQILAGGGADTQYF
TRBV27	TRBJ2-5	.	CASSPRNPETQYF
TRBV30	TRBJ2-7	.	CAWSSTGAKAYEQYF
TRBV4-3	TRBJ1-1	.	CASSQDIFRGSEAFF
TRBV7-2	TRBJ2-7	once	CASSPQIRTATYEQYF
TRBV3-1/TRBV3-2	TRBJ1-2	once	CASSQGGYNYGYTF
TRBV12-3/TRBV12-4	TRBJ1-1	.	CASSLPSPEAFF
TRBV9	TRBJ1-2	.	CASSVGQGDGYTF
TRBV9	TRBJ1-5	few	CASSVTGGNQPQHF
TRBV27	TRBJ2-7	.	CASSRVEPGEQYF
TRBV6-5	TRBJ1-5	.	CASSYGQGNQPQHF
TRBV10-3	TRBJ2-7	.	CAISDPGASSYEQYF
TRBV12-3/TRBV12-4	TRBJ2-3	once	CASSLWEDTQYF
TRBV19	TRBJ2-3	.	CASSISGGGLTDTQYF
TRBV5-6	TRBJ2-7	.	CASSLRRQGHSHEQYF
TRBV5-3	TRBJ1-5	medium-sized	CARSPGQVKVYSNQPQHF
TRBV4-2	TRBJ1-5	.	CASSQDGGASQPQHF
TRBV11-2	TRBJ2-2	.	CASSLEWTVSGELFF
TRBV16	TRBJ1-2	few	CASSQFEGQNYGYTF
TRBV6-1	TRBJ2-3	.	CASSEGVASGTDTQYF
TRBV5-4	TRBJ2-2	.	CASSLSVAGNTGELFF
TRBV30	TRBJ1-1	.	CAWSDRGRKAFF
TRBV5-4	TRBJ1-4	few	CASSLGQGGEKLFF
TRBV19	TRBJ1-3	few	CASSRRSGNTIYF
TRBV9	TRBJ1-6	.	CASSKRTGENSPLHF
TRBV28	TRBJ1-2	.	CATSSGSGYTF
TRBV29-1	TRBJ2-7	.	CSVVVQGAYEQYF
TRBV30	TRBJ1-1	.	CAWSLEGTTEAFF
TRBV9	TRBJ1-5	.	CASSVTGQYNQPQHF
TRBV27	TRBJ1-6	.	CASSPYKGAGSPLHF
TRBV12-3/TRBV12-4	TRBJ1-2	.	CASSLRGIGGYTF